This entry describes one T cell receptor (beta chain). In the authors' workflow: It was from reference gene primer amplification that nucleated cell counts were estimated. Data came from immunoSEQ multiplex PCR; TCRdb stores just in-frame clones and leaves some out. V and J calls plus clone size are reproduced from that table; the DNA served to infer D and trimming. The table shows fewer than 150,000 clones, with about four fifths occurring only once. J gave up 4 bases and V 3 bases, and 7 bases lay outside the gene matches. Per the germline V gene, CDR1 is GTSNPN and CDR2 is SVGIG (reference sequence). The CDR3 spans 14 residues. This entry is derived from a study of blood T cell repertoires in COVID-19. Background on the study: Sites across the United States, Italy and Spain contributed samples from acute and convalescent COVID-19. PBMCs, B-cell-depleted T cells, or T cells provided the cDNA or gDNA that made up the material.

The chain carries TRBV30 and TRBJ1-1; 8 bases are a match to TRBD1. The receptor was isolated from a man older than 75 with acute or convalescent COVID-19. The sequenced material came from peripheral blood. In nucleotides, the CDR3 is TGTGCCTGGAGCCCCGGACAGGGCGGCACTGAAGCTTTCTTT. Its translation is CAWSPGQGGTEAFF.